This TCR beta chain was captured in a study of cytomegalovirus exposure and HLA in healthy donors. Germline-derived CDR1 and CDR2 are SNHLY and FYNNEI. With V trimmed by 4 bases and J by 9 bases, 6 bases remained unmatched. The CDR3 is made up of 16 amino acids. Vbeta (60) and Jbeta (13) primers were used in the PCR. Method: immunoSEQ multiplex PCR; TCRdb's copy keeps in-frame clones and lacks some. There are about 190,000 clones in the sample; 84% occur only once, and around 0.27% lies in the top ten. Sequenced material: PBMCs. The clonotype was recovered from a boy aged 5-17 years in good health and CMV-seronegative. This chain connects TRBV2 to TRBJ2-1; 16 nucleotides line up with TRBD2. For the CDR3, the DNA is TGTGCCAGCAGTGTTCCGGGACTAGCGGGAGGGATTGAGCAGTTCTTC. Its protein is CASSVPGLAGGIEQFF. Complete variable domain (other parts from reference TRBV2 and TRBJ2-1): EPEVTQTPSHQVTQMGQEVILRCVPISNHLYFYWYRQILGQKVEFLVSFYNNEISEKSEIFDDQFSVERPDGSNFTLKIRSTKLEDSAMYFCASSVPGLAGGIEQFFGPGTRLTVL.